This T cell receptor beta chain was obtained from a study of CD8+CD57+ T cells in acquired aplastic anemia. Across the study: When averaged, DNA from sorted CD4+ and CD8+ cells came to 2.5 to 4 ug. Points from the study as a whole: Patients and controls were found to share over 25 CD8+ CDR3 sequences.

About this clonotype itself: Its antigen is unknown.

Profiles of TCR beta VDJ and CDR3 were generated from a genomic DNA template. TCRdb reprocessed the reads via MiXCR and lists one record per CDR3 protein. The sample records under 350,000 distinct CDR3 sequences, roughly 61% being singletons. Patients who underwent sequencing had shown CD8+CD57+ cell expansion by flow cytometry. This CDR3 comprises 14 residues. Trimming cost V 3 bases and J 2 bases, with 9 bases left between them. This sequence was found in a human donor with aplastic anemia. The sample was sorted CD4+, CD8+, or CD8+CD57+ T cells (not recorded which) from PBMCs. The chain has TRBV12-3 or TRBV12-4 and TRBJ2-3; possibly TRBD2 for D (5 bases). The CDR3 protein is CASSLISDTDTQYF. The CDR3 DNA is TGTGCCAGCAGTTTGATTAGCGACACAGATACGCAGTATTTT.